This TCR beta chain is drawn from a study of CD8 T cells in ankylosing spondylitis. This clonotype was seen a few times. The CDR3 has 14 amino acids. Looked up from germline, CDR1 is SGHRS and CDR2 is YFSETQ. With 1 base removed from V and 7 bases from J, the gap between germline ends came to 12 bases. In TCRdb, the 5' RACE reads were re-called with MiXCR into one record per CDR3 protein. The profile covers approximately 130,000 distinct CDR3 sequences, with around 9% appearing a single time and 2.5% to 4% taken by the ten largest. Sequencing was performed on blood, either unsorted or a sorted T cell fraction (not recorded which). This clonotype was obtained from a male donor with ankylosing spondylitis or in good health (not recorded which). The chain combines TRBV5-1 with TRBJ2-1, with a weak D call TRBD1 (5 bases). The CDR3 sequence is CASSLFQGNNEQFF. The CDR3 DNA sequence: TGCGCCAGCAGCTTGTTTCAGGGCAATAATGAGCAGTTCTTC.